This passage covers 26 T cell receptor beta chains from one sample sequenced in a study of cytomegalovirus exposure and HLA in healthy donors. Assay: immunoSEQ multiplex PCR; the TCRdb copy retains only in-frame clones and omits some. The sample shows some 110,000 clones, less than 90% of them seen only once. Source material: PBMCs. Receptor source: a young woman in good health and CMV-seropositive.

The chain carries TRBV2 and TRBJ2-3; 9 nucleotides align to TRBD1. The ends lost 0 bases at V and 4 bases at J; junction bases unmatched: 5. The CDR3 sequence is 16 residues long. The germline V gene has CDR1 SNHLY and CDR2 FYNNEI. The CDR3 sequence: CASSEARGQGADTQYF. The CDR3 DNA is TGTGCCAGCAGTGAAGCGAGGGGACAGGGCGCAGATACGCAGTATTTT.

This rearrangement joins TRBV28 to TRBJ1-6; TRBD1 matches at 8 bases. The CDR3 runs 16 residues. The V gene's germline CDR1 is MDHEN and CDR2 SYDVKM. V was pared by 6 bases and J by 7 bases, with 11 bases of the junction left unmatched. As DNA, the CDR3 is TGTGCCAGCAGCCTCACCGGACAGGGCGGCAATTCACCCCTCCACTTT. This codes for CASSLTGQGGNSPLHF.

The V call is TRBV27, the J call TRBJ2-1; 9 nucleotides match TRBD1. CDR3 length: 15 residues. CDR1 is MNHEY and CDR2 is SMNVEV in the germline V gene (reference sequence). The V gene end was trimmed by 2 bases and the J gene end by 7 bases; junction bases not matched to a gene: 6. CDR3 coding DNA: TGTGCCAGCAGTTTACAGGGACAGGGATATAATGAGCAGTTCTTC. Translated, it gives CASSLQGQGYNEQFF.

This clone was seen just once. The rearrangement links TRBV19 to TRBJ1-5; TRBD1 matches at 8 bases. Germline V gene lookup returns CDR1 LNHDA and CDR2 SQIVND (reference sequence). After removal of 4 bases from V and 2 bases from J, the junction contained 4 bases not matched to a gene. This CDR3 comprises 15 residues. CDR3 nucleotides: TGTGCCAGTAGTACCTTGACAGGGGGCAATCAGCCCCAGCATTTT. This translates into CASSTLTGGNQPQHF.

The rearrangement uses TRBV7-9 and TRBJ2-7, with a weak D call TRBD2 (5 bases). The CDR3 consists of 13 residues. Germline CDR1 is SEHNR and CDR2 is FQNEAQ (reference sequence). Trimming took 5 bases from V and 6 from J, leaving 14 bases between them. CDR3 coding DNA: TGTGCCAGCAGCGTCAGCGGACCCTCCGAGCAGTACGTC. It is translated as CASSVSGPSEQYV.

This clone has only a few counts. The rearrangement uses TRBV7-2 and TRBJ2-7; a possible D gene is TRBD2 (7 bases). The V end was cut by 6 bases, the J end by 5 bases, with 23 bases between. The germline V gene encodes CDR1 SGHTA and CDR2 FQGNSA. The CDR3 contains 16 residues. The CDR3 DNA is TGTGCCAGCAGTCGCGGGGGCGCCCGATTGTGGGACGAGCAGTACTTC. Translating it yields CASSRGGARLWDEQYF.

The chain combines TRBV6-6 with TRBJ1-1, with 7 positions matching TRBD1. Germline-derived CDR1 and CDR2 are MNHNY and SVGAGI (reference sequence). The trim removed 4 bases at V and 7 bases at J, leaving 3 bases unmatched. There are 12 residues in the CDR3. The CDR3 loop reads CASSFDRDEAFF. The CDR3 nucleotides read TGTGCCAGCAGTTTCGACAGGGATGAAGCTTTCTTT.

This sequence joins TRBV15 and TRBJ1-2; D remains unclear. There are 13 residues in the CDR3. Germline assignment: CDR1 LNHNV and CDR2 YYDKDF (reference sequence). Between the trimmed V and J ends, which lost 2 bases and 9 bases, there was a span of 13 bases. CDR3 nucleotides: TGTGCCACCAGCAGACCGACAAGGCTAAGCTACACCTTC. Its translation is CATSRPTRLSYTF.

The CDR3 coding sequence is TGTGCCAGCAGGGAACCGGGACAGGCGAACACTGAAGCTTTCTTT. As protein: CASREPGQANTEAFF. The chain links TRBV11-2 to TRBJ1-1; 8 bases align to TRBD1. Germline CDR1 is SGHAT and CDR2 is FQNNGV. This CDR3 comprises 15 residues. V was clipped by 6 bases and J by 1 base; unmatched bases: 7. Looking up the rest from reference TRBV11-2 and TRBJ1-1 gives the full variable domain: EAGVAQSPRYKIIEKRQSVAFWCNPISGHATLYWYQQILGQGPKLLIQFQNNGVVDDSQLPKDRFSAERLKGVDSTLKIQPAKLEDSAVYLCASREPGQANTEAFFGQGTRLTVV.

The chain uses TRBV5-4 and TRBJ2-1; TRBD1 matches 11 bases. Germline CDR1 is SGHNT and CDR2 is YYREEE (reference sequence). V shed 3 bases and J 7 bases; nucleotides not matched to a gene: 6. This CDR3 spans 15 amino acids. CDR3 residues: CASSSGQGARNEQFF. CDR3 nucleotides: TGTGCCAGCAGCTCCGGACAGGGGGCGAGGAATGAGCAGTTCTTC.

The V gene is TRBV11-3, the J gene TRBJ1-3, with TRBD1 matching over 7 bases. The CDR3 is 14 residues long. CDR1 and CDR2 from the germline V gene are SGHNT and YENEEA. The trim removed 5 bases at V and 6 bases at J, leaving 7 bases unmatched. The DNA for the CDR3 is TGTGCCAGCAGCATAGGACAGGCGGAAAACACCATATATTTT. It yields the protein CASSIGQAENTIYF.

This clone was detected only once. The chain employs TRBV28 and TRBJ2-7; TRBD1 aligns across 7 bases. The germline CDR1 and CDR2 sequences are MDHEN and SYDVKM. The CDR3 has 15 residues. The V and J ends lost 8 bases and 2 bases, in that order; junction bases with no gene match: 12. CDR3 DNA sequence: TGTGCCAGCCTACAACGTCCGGGACAGCCCTACGAGCAGTACTTC. Translated: CASLQRPGQPYEQYF.

V usage is TRBV29-1 and J usage is TRBJ1-4; TRBD1 matches 8 bases. Germline loops: CDR1 SQVTM, CDR2 ANQGSEA. J lost 4 bases, V lost 6 bases, and 4 bases had no gene match. The CDR3 extends over 13 amino acids. This CDR3 reads CSVATGVNEKLFF. In nucleotides, the CDR3 is TGCAGCGTCGCGACAGGGGTTAATGAAAAACTGTTTTTT.

This chain uses TRBV7-9 with TRBJ1-4; 8 nucleotides align to TRBD1. Germline assignment: CDR1 SEHNR and CDR2 FQNEAQ (reference sequence). With V trimmed by 2 bases and J by 7 bases, 3 bases remained unmatched. The CDR3 sequence is 14 residues long. Written as DNA, the CDR3 is TGTGCCAGCAGCTTACCCACAGGGGGTGAAAAACTGTTTTTT. This encodes CASSLPTGGEKLFF.

The sample holds one count of this clone. The chain links TRBV7-8 to TRBJ2-1, with D possibly matching TRBD1 (5 bases). CDR1 is SGHVS and CDR2 is FQNEAQ in the germline V gene. V shed 2 bases and J shed 5 bases, with 10 bases lying between them. CDR3 size: 14 residues. The CDR3: CASSLLQADNEQFF. CDR3 nucleotide sequence: TGTGCCAGCAGCTTACTACAGGCCGACAATGAGCAGTTCTTC.

This clone has a count of ten or more. V gene TRBV6-1 combines with J gene TRBJ1-1; unclear D gene. CDR1 and CDR2 (germline): MNHNS, SASEGT. V gave up 3 bases and J gave up 4 bases, with 12 bases separating them. This CDR3 is built from 14 residues. The CDR3 coding sequence is TGTGCCAGCAGTGACAGATGGTTGGCCACTGAAGCTTTCTTT. It yields the protein CASSDRWLATEAFF.

This chain connects TRBV28 to TRBJ1-6, with 9 bases matching TRBD1. The V segment lost 1 base and the J segment 2 bases; nucleotides outside the gene matches: 6. The CDR3 extends over 18 amino acids. Germline CDR1 is MDHEN and CDR2 is SYDVKM. The CDR3 loop reads CASSLLGQGRAYNSPLHF. DNA of the CDR3: TGTGCCAGCAGTTTATTGGGACAGGGTCGAGCCTATAATTCACCCCTCCACTTT.

The J gene is TRBJ1-5, the V gene TRBV25-1; TRBD1 matches 10 bases. The CDR3 is 14 residues long. The germline CDR1 and CDR2 sequences are MGHDK and SYGVNS. J lost 5 bases, V lost 8 bases, and 6 bases had no gene match. DNA of the CDR3: TGTGCCAGCGTCGGACAGGGGGGACATCAGCCCCAGCATTTT. Translation gives CASVGQGGHQPQHF.

To note about this clone: The junction differs from germline at one of its ends, possibly a read error. This CDR3 is also generated by other DNA sequences in the sample. The chain combines TRBV2 with TRBJ2-7; 9 nucleotides align to TRBD1. The CDR3 covers 14 residues. Germline-derived CDR1 and CDR2 are SNHLY and FYNNEI. The CDR3 sequence is CASSPGQGYYEQYF. The CDR3 bases are TGTGCCAGCAGCCCGGGACAGGGATACTACGAGCAATACTTC.

V gene TRBV6-1 combines with J gene TRBJ2-7, with D maybe TRBD2 (5 bases). Germline assignment: CDR1 MNHNS and CDR2 SASEGT. This CDR3 has 13 residues. The CDR3 sequence: CAAQRGSSYEQYF. The CDR3 nucleotides are TGTGCAGCCCAGCGTGGGAGCTCCTACGAGCAGTACTTC.

The chain uses TRBV19 and TRBJ2-3, with TRBD2 matching over 13 bases. J was trimmed by 4 bases and V by 7 bases; bases with no gene match: 2. The germline V gene has CDR1 LNHDA and CDR2 SQIVND (reference sequence). The CDR3 loop spans 14 amino acids. In DNA form, the CDR3 reads TGTGCCAGTAAAACTAGCGGGGGGGCAGATACGCAGTATTTT. Its protein product is CASKTSGGADTQYF.

This chain links TRBV11-2 with TRBJ2-7; D is possibly TRBD2 (6 bases). CDR1 and CDR2 from the germline V gene are SGHAT and FQNNGV. This CDR3 has 14 residues. Between the trimmed V and J ends, which lost 5 bases and 2 bases, there was a span of 13 bases. The chain's CDR3 is CASSEGLAPYEQYF. CDR3 nucleotide sequence: TGTGCCAGCAGCGAGGGACTGGCTCCCTACGAGCAGTACTTC.

This clone was seen more than once but under ten times. The V gene is TRBV19, the J gene TRBJ1-5; no definite D call. This CDR3 comprises 15 residues. Germline CDR1 reads LNHDA; CDR2 reads SQIVND (reference sequence). V was pared by 1 base and J by 3 bases, with 10 bases between. The CDR3 DNA reads TGTGCCAGTAGTATAGGAGGCAGCCCCAATCAGCCCCAGCATTTT. This codes for CASSIGGSPNQPQHF.

The chain couples TRBV25-1 to TRBJ1-4; a weak D match, TRBD1 (6 bases). Between the trimmed V and J ends, which lost 1 base and 8 bases, there was a span of 14 bases. The CDR3 loop spans 15 amino acids. Germline CDR1 MGHDK, CDR2 SYGVNS. The CDR3 region is CASSEFVRGGEKLFF. In DNA, the CDR3 is TGTGCCAGCAGTGAATTCGTCAGGGGCGGCGAAAAACTGTTTTTT. Filled out from reference TRBV25-1 and TRBJ1-4, the complete variable domain reads EADIYQTPRYLVIGTGKKITLECSQTMGHDKMYWYQQDPGMELHLIHYSYGVNSTEKGDLSSESTVSRIRTEHFPLTLESARPSHTSQYLCASSEFVRGGEKLFFGSGTQLSVL.

The rearrangement joins TRBV4-1 to TRBJ1-1; TRBD1 agrees at 7 bases. CDR3 size: 19 residues. Germline loops: CDR1 MGHRA, CDR2 YSYEKL. The V gene end was trimmed by 4 bases and the J gene end by 5 bases; junction bases not matched to a gene: 22. The CDR3 loop is CASSRQGGRTTLGVTEAFF. CDR3 nucleotide sequence: TGCGCCAGCAGCCGACAGGGCGGACGAACAACCTTGGGTGTGACTGAAGCTTTCTTT.

This clone was recorded once. This chain links TRBV9 with TRBJ1-3, with D perhaps TRBD1 (6 bases). The germline V gene has CDR1 SGDLS and CDR2 YYNGEE. The CDR3 has 15 residues. V was shortened by 1 base and J by 3 bases, with 11 bases between the two germline ends. In nucleotides, the CDR3 is TGTGCCAGCAGCGTAACAGGGATTAGTGGAAACACCATATATTTT. Its protein product is CASSVTGISGNTIYF.